The entry that follows covers one TCR beta chain sequence. Newly diagnosed hyperthyroidism patients aged 18 to 65 years had disease lasting under 2 months. Researchers took RNA transcripts and amplified the TCR beta CDR3 regions from them. First-round RT-PCR targeting the TCR CDR3 was performed with the HTBI primer set. One entry per CDR3 protein results from TCRdb running MiXCR on the multiplex PCR reads. The sample contains a few hundred thousand distinct CDR3 sequences, roughly an eighth of which appear only once. These data come from a study of T cells in Graves' hyperthyroidism and ophthalmopathy. This CDR3 has 16 residues. Per germline, CDR1 MNHNS and CDR2 SASEGT. V dropped 3 bases and J dropped 0 bases, with 9 bases sitting between them.

The sequencing input was blood. The receptor comes from a woman younger than 35 with Graves' hyperthyroidism. V usage is TRBV6-1 and J usage is TRBJ1-6, with D possibly TRBD1 on 5 matching bases. This chain's CDR3 is CASSDGGFSYNSPLHF. CDR3 bases: TGTGCCAGCAGTGACGGGGGATTCTCCTATAATTCACCCCTCCACTTT.